What follows describes a single T cell receptor (beta chain). Antigen unknown. The sample originates from a study of shared clonotypes between healthy human individuals. Study summary: Per donor, three plates held CD4 naive cells, three held CD4 memory, two held CD8 naive and one held CD8 memory. Notes on the study in general: The low donor count limited represented genetic and exposure-history diversity.

Profiled with immunoSEQ multiplex PCR; TCRdb holds only in-frame clones, not every one. The sample has under 1,100,000 clones; around 82% are singletons. Germline V CDR1 and CDR2: WNHNN, SYGVQD (reference sequence). There are 15 residues in the CDR3. V was pared by 4 bases and J by 4 bases, with 16 bases between. The donor cohort consisted entirely of Caucasian adults residing in Nashville, Tennessee. The chain uses TRBV10-1 and TRBJ1-1, with D maybe TRBD1 (6 bases). Sequencing input: memory CD4+ T cells from PBMCs. As to subset: CD45RA-negative fraction. This receptor was identified in a young man in good health. Some clones in this sample may be carry-over from other donors' samples. Here the CDR3 DNA reads TGCGCCAGCAGTGCTAACCGAGGGGGTAGCACTGAAGCTTTCTTT. It translates to CASSANRGGSTEAFF.